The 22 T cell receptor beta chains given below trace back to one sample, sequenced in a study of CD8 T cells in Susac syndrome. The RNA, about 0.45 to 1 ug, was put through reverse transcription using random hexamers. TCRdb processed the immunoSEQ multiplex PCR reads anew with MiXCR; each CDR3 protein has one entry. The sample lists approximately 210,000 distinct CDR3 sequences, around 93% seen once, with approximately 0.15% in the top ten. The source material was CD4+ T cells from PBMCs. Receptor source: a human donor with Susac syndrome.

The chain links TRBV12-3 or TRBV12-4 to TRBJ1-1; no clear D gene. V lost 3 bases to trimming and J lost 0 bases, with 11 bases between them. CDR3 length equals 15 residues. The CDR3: CASSFKRLLNTEAFF. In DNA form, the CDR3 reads TGTGCCAGCAGTTTTAAAAGACTGTTGAACACTGAAGCTTTCTTT.

For the CDR3, the DNA is TGTGCCAGCTCACCACCGGCAGGGGTTACTGAAGCTTTCTTT. It is translated as CASSPPAGVTEAFF. This chain joins TRBV18 and TRBJ1-1; D is perhaps TRBD1 (6 bases). The CDR3 runs 14 residues. Looked up from germline, CDR1 is KGHSH and CDR2 is LQKENI. Trimming shortened V by 0 bases and J by 5 bases, and 10 bases separated the two germline ends.

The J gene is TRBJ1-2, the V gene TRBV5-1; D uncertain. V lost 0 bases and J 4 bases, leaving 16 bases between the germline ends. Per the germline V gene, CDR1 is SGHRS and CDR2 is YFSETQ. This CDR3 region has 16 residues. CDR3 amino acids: CASSLGAAHEGYGYTF. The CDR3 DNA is TGCGCCAGCAGCTTGGGCGCAGCGCACGAAGGCTATGGCTACACCTTC.

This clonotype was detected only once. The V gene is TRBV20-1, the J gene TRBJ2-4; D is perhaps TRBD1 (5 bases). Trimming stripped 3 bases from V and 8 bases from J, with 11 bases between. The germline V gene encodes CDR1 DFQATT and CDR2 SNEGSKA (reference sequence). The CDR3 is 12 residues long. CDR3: CSARGPGDIQYF. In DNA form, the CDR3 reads TGCAGTGCTAGGGGGCCGGGCGACATTCAGTACTTC.

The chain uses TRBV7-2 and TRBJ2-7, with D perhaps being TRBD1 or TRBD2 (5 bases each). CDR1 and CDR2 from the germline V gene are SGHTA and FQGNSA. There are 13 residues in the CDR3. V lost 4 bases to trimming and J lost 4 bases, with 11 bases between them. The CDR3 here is CASSSTGAYEQYF. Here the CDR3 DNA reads TGTGCCAGCAGCTCAACCGGGGCATACGAGCAGTACTTC.

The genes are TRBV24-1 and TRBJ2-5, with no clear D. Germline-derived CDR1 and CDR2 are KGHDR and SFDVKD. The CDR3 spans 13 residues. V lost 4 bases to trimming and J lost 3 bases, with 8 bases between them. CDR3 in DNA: TGTGCCACCAGTGAAGGCCCTGAAGAGACCCAGTACTTC. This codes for CATSEGPEETQYF.

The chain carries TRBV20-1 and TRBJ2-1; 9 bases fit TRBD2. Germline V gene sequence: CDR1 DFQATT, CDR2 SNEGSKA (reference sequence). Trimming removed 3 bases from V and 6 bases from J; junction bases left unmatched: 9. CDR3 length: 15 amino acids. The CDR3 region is CSARYSGGFGNEQFF. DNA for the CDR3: TGCAGTGCTAGGTATAGCGGGGGTTTCGGCAATGAGCAGTTCTTC.

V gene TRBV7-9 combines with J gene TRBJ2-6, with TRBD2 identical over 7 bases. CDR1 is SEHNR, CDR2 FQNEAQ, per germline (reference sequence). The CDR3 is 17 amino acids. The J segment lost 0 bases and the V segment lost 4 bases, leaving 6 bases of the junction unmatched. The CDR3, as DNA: TGTGCCAGCAGCTCCCCGGGAGGTTCCTCTGGGGCCAACGTCCTGACTTTC. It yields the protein CASSSPGGSSGANVLTF.

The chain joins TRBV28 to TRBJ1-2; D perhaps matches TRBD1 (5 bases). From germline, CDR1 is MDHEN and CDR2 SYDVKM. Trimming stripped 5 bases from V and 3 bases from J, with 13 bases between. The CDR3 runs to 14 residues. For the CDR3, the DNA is TGTGCCAGCAGTCCCCTGGGGGGGGACTATGGCTACACCTTC. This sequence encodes CASSPLGGDYGYTF.

CDR3 DNA: TGTGCCAGCAGCTCGGAACGGGGATGGGAGGAAAAACTGTTTTTT. This translates into CASSSERGWEEKLFF. The chain uses TRBV7-9 and TRBJ1-4; no reliable D call. This CDR3 contains 15 residues. The germline V and J ends were trimmed by 4 bases and 8 bases, with 17 bases remaining between them. Germline CDR1 is SEHNR and CDR2 is FQNEAQ (reference sequence).

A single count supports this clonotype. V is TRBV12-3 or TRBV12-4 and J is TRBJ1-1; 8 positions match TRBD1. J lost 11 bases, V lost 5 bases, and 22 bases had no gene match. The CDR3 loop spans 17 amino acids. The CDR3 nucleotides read TGTGCCAGCAGTAACACGGACAGGGAGGAAGCAAGAGAGTACGCTTTCTTT. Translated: CASSNTDREEAREYAFF.

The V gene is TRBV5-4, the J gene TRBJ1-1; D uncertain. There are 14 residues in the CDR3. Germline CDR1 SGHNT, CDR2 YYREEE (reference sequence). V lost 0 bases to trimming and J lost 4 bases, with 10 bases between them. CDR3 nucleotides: TGTGCCAGCAGCTTGGAGGTGGGGAGCACTGAAGCTTTCTTT. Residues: CASSLEVGSTEAFF.

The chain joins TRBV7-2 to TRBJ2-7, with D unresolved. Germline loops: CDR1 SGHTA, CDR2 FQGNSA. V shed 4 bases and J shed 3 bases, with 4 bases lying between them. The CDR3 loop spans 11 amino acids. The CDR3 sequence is CASSSFYEQYF. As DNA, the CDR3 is TGTGCCAGCAGCTCCTTCTACGAGCAGTACTTC.

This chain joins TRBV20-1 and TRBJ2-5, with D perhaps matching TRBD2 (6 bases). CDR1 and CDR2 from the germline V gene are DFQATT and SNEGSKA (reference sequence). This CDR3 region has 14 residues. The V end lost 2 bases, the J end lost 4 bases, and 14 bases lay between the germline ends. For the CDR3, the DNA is TGCAGTGCTAGATCGTTTGGAGGGGCAGAGACCCAGTACTTC. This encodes CSARSFGGAETQYF.

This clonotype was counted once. CDR3 sequence: CSARASGQGNSPLHF. The CDR3 nucleotides are TGCAGTGCTAGGGCCTCCGGGCAGGGAAATTCACCCCTCCACTTT. The chain is built from TRBV20-1 and TRBJ1-6; a possible D gene is TRBD1 (5 bases). The CDR3 is 15 amino acids. CDR1 and CDR2 (germline): DFQATT, SNEGSKA (reference sequence). V lost 3 bases to trimming and J lost 7 bases, with 16 bases between them.

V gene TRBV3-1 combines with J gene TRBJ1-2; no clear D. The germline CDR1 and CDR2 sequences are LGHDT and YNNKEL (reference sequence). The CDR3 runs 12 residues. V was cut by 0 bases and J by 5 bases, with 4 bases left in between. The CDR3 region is CASSQEPYGYTF. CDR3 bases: TGTGCCAGCAGCCAAGAACCTTATGGCTACACCTTC.

The CDR3 nucleotides are TGTGCCAGCAGTTTACAGGGAGCCAAAAACATTCAGTACTTC. Translated: CASSLQGAKNIQYF. The genes are TRBV12-3 or TRBV12-4 and TRBJ2-4; the D gene is possibly TRBD1 (5 bases). Deletions cut 2 bases from V and 0 bases from J, with 5 bases between. The CDR3 runs 14 residues.

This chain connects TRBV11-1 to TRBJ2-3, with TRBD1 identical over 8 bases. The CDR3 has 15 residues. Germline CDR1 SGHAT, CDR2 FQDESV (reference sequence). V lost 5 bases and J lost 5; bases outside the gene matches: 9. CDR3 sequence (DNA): TGTGCCAGCAGCCTCGGCAGGGGGCTTGTAGATACGCAGTATTTT. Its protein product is CASSLGRGLVDTQYF.

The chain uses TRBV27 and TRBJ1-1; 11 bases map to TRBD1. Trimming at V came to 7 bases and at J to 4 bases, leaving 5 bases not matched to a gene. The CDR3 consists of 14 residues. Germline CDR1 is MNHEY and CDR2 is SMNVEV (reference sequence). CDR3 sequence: CASTAGTGGTEAFF. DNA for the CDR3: TGTGCCAGCACTGCCGGGACAGGGGGCACTGAAGCTTTCTTT.

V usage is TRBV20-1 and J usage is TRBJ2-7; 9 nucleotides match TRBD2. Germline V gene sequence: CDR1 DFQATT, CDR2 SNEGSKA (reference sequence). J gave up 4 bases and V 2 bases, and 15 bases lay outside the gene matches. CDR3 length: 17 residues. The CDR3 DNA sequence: TGCAGTGCTAGAAAGCGGGGGGAAGGGGGCGGGAGATACGAGCAGTACTTC. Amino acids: CSARKRGEGGGRYEQYF.

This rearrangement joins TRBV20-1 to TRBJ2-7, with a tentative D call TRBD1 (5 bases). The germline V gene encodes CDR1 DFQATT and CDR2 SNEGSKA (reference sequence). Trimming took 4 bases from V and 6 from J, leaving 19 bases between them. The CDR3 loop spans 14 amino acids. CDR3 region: CSATSLRTQGEQYF. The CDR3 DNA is TGCAGTGCTACCTCTCTTAGGACACAAGGCGAGCAGTACTTC.

The CDR3 DNA follows: TGTGCCAGCAGTTTATTGTCAGGGGCTGGAGTCGAGCAGTACTTC. It encodes CASSLLSGAGVEQYF. The rearrangement joins TRBV27 to TRBJ2-7; TRBD1 might be the D (6 bases). The CDR3 covers 15 residues. The V end lost 1 base, the J end lost 6 bases, and 16 bases lay between the germline ends. CDR1 MNHEY and CDR2 SMNVEV come from the germline V gene (reference sequence).